This is a list of T cell receptor beta chains from one sample in a study of T cell changes during pregnancy in multiple sclerosis. Sequencing used immunoSEQ multiplex PCR; TCRdb keeps in-frame clones, though not all of them. The sample holds 39,000 or so clones, 90% seen once. Sequences were derived from CD8+ T cells from peripheral blood mononuclear cells, sampled in the first trimester of pregnancy. Receptor source: a female donor with multiple sclerosis, enrolled in a pregnancy study. CDR3s include the opening cysteine and the closing phenylalanine or tryptophan. Clone size is shown for a subset of rows, as once, few, many or a class of expanded clone.

V gene	clone size	CDR3 length	CDR3 protein
TRBV2	NA	15	CASSGSGGPTYEQYF
TRBV4-1	NA	15	CASSQDPVSGNTIYF
TRBV7-3	NA	17	CASSLVAGGPSTDTQYF
TRBV13	once	13	CASSVGQMGGYTF
TRBV4-3	NA	17	CASSQDGTGLGSHEQYF
TRBV27	NA	17	CASSPGPGLAGTDTQYF
TRBV13	NA	17	CASSVGPGSSSTDTQYF
TRBV10-3	NA	13	CAISEGFSYEQYF
TRBV9	NA	13	CASSAEDRDEQFF
TRBV7-9	NA	17	CASSSPPGQVPGNTIYF
TRBV27	NA	16	CASSLQRAYRTDTQYF
TRBV2	NA	17	CASSEPTDSSRSIEQFF
TRBV6-5	NA	14	CASRVGVVTGELFF
TRBV19	NA	13	CASSSGQGYEQYF
TRBV2	NA	16	CASSDVGGRTSYEQYF
TRBV9	NA	17	CASSNTIAGGYYNEQFF
TRBV6-5	NA	14	CASSQGQGATEAFF
TRBV27	NA	13	CASSVGANYEQYF
TRBV27	NA	14	CASSYTGFNQPQHF
TRBV27	NA	14	CASGVLSSGETQYF
TRBV19	once	15	CASSTLAGPYNEQFF
TRBV10-3	NA	16	CAISEGQGPDNQPQHF